The 31 T cell receptor beta chains below come from one sample, sequenced in a study of T cell responses to AZD1222 COVID-19 vaccine. Method: immunoSEQ multiplex PCR; TCRdb's copy keeps in-frame clones and lacks some. The sample gives more than 85,000 clones, about 90% of which show up once; less than 4.5% is in the top ten. Sequences were derived from peripheral blood, sampled 28 days after the second AZD1222 dose. Receptor source: an adult who received the AZD1222 COVID-19 vaccine.

The chain is built from TRBV24-1 and TRBJ2-1; 9 nucleotides agree with TRBD2. The germline V gene has CDR1 KGHDR and CDR2 SFDVKD. The CDR3 loop spans 14 amino acids. V was pared by 5 bases and J by 6 bases, with 4 bases of the junction left unmatched. The CDR3 sequence: CATSGAGGPNEQFF. CDR3 in DNA: TGTGCCACCAGTGGGGCGGGAGGGCCCAATGAGCAGTTCTTC.

This sequence joins TRBV18 and TRBJ1-2; the D is unclear. Germline assignment: CDR1 KGHSH and CDR2 LQKENI. V lost 3 bases and J lost 4, with 15 bases in between. The CDR3 runs to 15 residues. The CDR3 bases are TGTGCCAGCTCACCCTTAGACACCCTGCCCTATGGCTACACCTTC. Protein product: CASSPLDTLPYGYTF.

In its sample, this clone was seen a few times. The CDR3 here is CASNAGGQDQYF. The CDR3 DNA reads TGTGCCAGCAACGCGGGGGGACAGGACCAGTACTTC. V is TRBV7-9 and J is TRBJ2-5; D may be TRBD1 or TRBD2 (8 bases each). Deletions cut 7 bases from V and 10 bases from J, with 16 bases between. The CDR3 covers 12 residues. CDR1 and CDR2 (germline): SEHNR, FQNEAQ (reference sequence). The complete variable domain, with remaining parts taken from reference TRBV7-9 and TRBJ2-5, reads DTGVSQNPRHKITKRGQNVTFRCDPISEHNRLYWYRQTLGQGPEFLTYFQNEAQLEKSRLLSDRFSAERPKGSFSTLEIQRTEQGDSAMYLCASNAGGQDQYFGPGTRLLVL.

This chain joins TRBV4-3 and TRBJ2-5, with D perhaps TRBD1 or TRBD2 (7 bases each). This CDR3 is 17 amino acids long. CDR1 and CDR2 (germline): LGHNA, YSLEER. Trimming shortened V by 2 bases and J by 4 bases, and 20 bases separated the two germline ends. The CDR3 sequence: CASSQTGTAGMGETQYF. CDR3 sequence (DNA): TGCGCCAGCAGCCAAACCGGGACAGCGGGAATGGGAGAGACCCAGTACTTC.

The chain combines TRBV10-3 with TRBJ1-2; D uncertain. This CDR3 spans 13 amino acids. The V gene lost 4 bases and the J gene lost 8 bases, with 14 bases spanning the gap. CDR1 is ENHRY and CDR2 is SYGVKD in the germline V gene. The CDR3 loop is CAISGSPMEGYTF. For the CDR3, the DNA is TGTGCCATCAGTGGGAGTCCCATGGAAGGCTACACCTTC.

V is TRBV4-1 and J is TRBJ2-3; TRBD1 might be the D (6 bases). Germline CDR1 MGHRA, CDR2 YSYEKL. Trimming removed 1 base from V and 4 bases from J, with 15 bases in between. This CDR3 comprises 16 residues. CDR3 in amino acids: CASSQVPGVGADTQYF. CDR3 nucleotides: TGCGCCAGCAGCCAAGTCCCAGGGGTGGGGGCAGATACGCAGTATTTT.

The chain combines TRBV4-1 with TRBJ2-7; 7 nucleotides align to TRBD2. The germline gives CDR1 MGHRA, CDR2 YSYEKL. V shed 4 bases and J 2 bases; nucleotides not matched to a gene: 11. The CDR3 is 16 amino acids. The CDR3 region is CASSPGVLAIAYEQYF. The DNA for the CDR3 is TGCGCCAGCAGCCCTGGGGTACTAGCGATAGCCTACGAGCAGTACTTC.

V is TRBV5-1 and J is TRBJ2-5, with D possibly being TRBD1 (6 bases). V was pared by 0 bases and J by 3 bases, with 6 bases between. Germline lookup yields CDR1 SGHRS and CDR2 YFSETQ. This CDR3 is 13 amino acids long. CDR3 protein: CASSLGQEETQYF. CDR3 DNA: TGCGCCAGCAGCTTGGGACAGGAAGAGACCCAGTACTTC.

This chain uses TRBV30 with TRBJ1-6; D is unclear. CDR1 and CDR2 (germline): GTSNPN, SVGIG (reference sequence). This CDR3 comprises 12 residues. V gave up 5 bases and J gave up 11 bases, with 13 bases separating them. The CDR3 DNA reads as TGTGCCTGGGGTGGGAGTGGGGCACCCCTCCACTTT. Translation: CAWGGSGAPLHF.

This clone was counted once. The J gene is TRBJ1-1, the V gene TRBV16, with TRBD1 identical over 7 bases. CDR3 length equals 15 residues. CDR1 KGHSY and CDR2 FQNENV come from the germline V gene. V lost 2 bases, J lost 6 bases, and 9 bases stayed unmatched. The CDR3 region is CASSQRQGGPAEAFF. The CDR3 region has the DNA TGTGCCAGCAGCCAACGACAGGGCGGACCTGCTGAAGCTTTCTTT.

This rearrangement joins TRBV4-1 to TRBJ1-2; the D gene is possibly TRBD1 (5 bases). The CDR3 totals 15 residues. Germline V gene lookup returns CDR1 MGHRA and CDR2 YSYEKL. V shed 7 bases and J shed 2 bases, with 17 bases lying between them. CDR3 DNA sequence: TGCGCCAGCAACGTCATGGGACGGGGGAACTATGGCTACACCTTC. This sequence encodes CASNVMGRGNYGYTF.

This clone came up once. The chain uses TRBV5-1 and TRBJ1-2; D call uncertain. This CDR3 contains 11 residues. The V gene lost 0 bases and the J gene lost 8 bases, with 5 bases spanning the gap. The V gene's germline CDR1 is SGHRS and CDR2 YFSETQ. The CDR3 coding sequence is TGCGCCAGCAGCTTGGAAGGAGGCTACACCTTC. Translating it yields CASSLEGGYTF. The full variable domain, in which reference TRBV5-1 and TRBJ1-2 provide the parts outside the CDR3, is KAGVTQTPRYLIKTRGQQVTLSCSPISGHRSVSWYQQTPGQGLQFLFEYFSETQRNKGNFPGRFSGRQFSNSRSEMNVSTLELGDSALYLCASSLEGGYTFGSGTRLTVV.

The J gene is TRBJ1-2, the V gene TRBV5-4; 9 positions match TRBD1. With 3 bases clipped from V and 4 bases from J, the junction kept 7 bases outside the gene matches. Looked up from germline, CDR1 is SGHNT and CDR2 is YYREEE (reference sequence). The CDR3 spans 15 residues. The chain's CDR3 is CASSSWDRVSYGYTF. CDR3 DNA sequence: TGTGCCAGCAGCTCGTGGGACAGGGTTAGCTATGGCTACACCTTC.

The chain links TRBV27 to TRBJ2-7; D ambiguous. Between the trimmed V and J ends, which lost 2 bases and 2 bases, there was a span of 13 bases. Per the germline V gene, CDR1 is MNHEY and CDR2 is SMNVEV (reference sequence). CDR3 size: 15 residues. CDR3 DNA sequence: TGTGCCAGCAGTTTACGCCGCGACACGGCCTACGAGCAGTACTTC. Translation gives CASSLRRDTAYEQYF.

V and J are TRBV19 and TRBJ1-1; D is uncertain. Trimming shortened V by 6 bases and J by 1 base, and 15 bases separated the two germline ends. This CDR3 is built from 15 residues. Germline assignment: CDR1 LNHDA and CDR2 SQIVND (reference sequence). The CDR3 is CASRTVGRANTEAFF. In nucleotides, the CDR3 is TGTGCCAGTAGGACCGTTGGGAGGGCGAACACTGAAGCTTTCTTT.

V is TRBV29-1 and J is TRBJ1-2; D uncertain. V was shortened by 6 bases and J by 7 bases, with 12 bases between the two germline ends. This CDR3 has 11 amino acids. Germline assignment: CDR1 SQVTM and CDR2 ANQGSEA. CDR3 nucleotides: TGCAGCGTCTTGAGGACCTCTGGCTACACCTTC. Its protein is CSVLRTSGYTF.

For the CDR3, the DNA is TGTGCCAGCAGCTCGGGACAGGGACTCAATCAGCCCCAGCATTTT. It codes for CASSSGQGLNQPQHF. The chain carries TRBV7-2 and TRBJ1-5, with 9 positions matching TRBD1. V lost 4 bases to trimming and J lost 3 bases; unmatched junction nucleotides: 4. The CDR3 has 15 amino acids. Looked up from germline, CDR1 is SGHTA and CDR2 is FQGNSA.

This chain uses TRBV28 with TRBJ1-3; perhaps TRBD1 as D (6 bases). V gave up 4 bases and J gave up 4 bases, with 17 bases separating them. The CDR3 covers 16 residues. CDR1 is MDHEN and CDR2 is SYDVKM in the germline V gene. The CDR3 region is CASSSAATGLGNTIYF. The CDR3 nucleotides are TGTGCCAGCAGTTCCGCCGCTACAGGGCTAGGAAACACCATATATTTT.

The rearrangement joins TRBV27 to TRBJ1-5; D gene uncertain. The V end lost 7 bases, the J end lost 7 bases, and 14 bases lay between the germline ends. Germline V CDR1 and CDR2: MNHEY, SMNVEV (reference sequence). The CDR3 contains 13 residues. CDR3 residues: CASTLEVGQPQHF. The CDR3 region has the DNA TGTGCCAGCACTCTAGAGGTAGGACAGCCCCAGCATTTT.

The genes are TRBV7-9 and TRBJ1-1; perhaps TRBD1 as D (5 bases). CDR3 length: 12 amino acids. Germline V gene lookup returns CDR1 SEHNR and CDR2 FQNEAQ (reference sequence). The V gene lost 5 bases and the J gene lost 5 bases, with 9 bases spanning the gap. CDR3 nucleotide sequence: TGTGCCAGCAGCCGGAGGGGAACTGAAGCTTTCTTT. As protein: CASSRRGTEAFF.

This chain connects TRBV7-9 to TRBJ2-3; D is unclear. This CDR3 spans 13 amino acids. Germline values: CDR1 SEHNR, CDR2 FQNEAQ (reference sequence). The V end lost 1 base, the J end lost 4 bases, and 6 bases lay between the germline ends. The CDR3 loop is CASSLGGADTQYF. CDR3 nucleotides: TGTGCCAGCAGCTTAGGTGGAGCAGATACGCAGTATTTT.

V is TRBV7-9 and J is TRBJ2-7, with D perhaps TRBD1 (6 bases). Trimming left V 4 bases short and J 3 bases short, with 10 bases between. The CDR3 sequence is 13 residues long. Germline V gene sequence: CDR1 SEHNR, CDR2 FQNEAQ (reference sequence). CDR3 amino acids: CASSYGTSYEQYF. The CDR3 DNA sequence: TGTGCCAGCAGCTACGGGACAAGCTACGAGCAGTACTTC.

The chain recombines TRBV27 with TRBJ2-7; 7 bases match TRBD1. CDR1 and CDR2 (germline): MNHEY, SMNVEV (reference sequence). There are 13 residues in the CDR3. V lost 6 bases and J lost 3; bases outside the gene matches: 5. The CDR3 DNA is TGTGCCAGCAGCTACGGGACAGTCTACGAGCAGTACTTC. Amino acids: CASSYGTVYEQYF.

This clone has just one count. The CDR3 bases are TGTGCCAGCTGGGCGGGCCCGTTAAGTACCGGGGAGCTGTTTTTT. Translation: CASWAGPLSTGELFF. J is TRBJ2-2 and V is TRBV7-9; a weak D match, TRBD2 (5 bases). V was cut by 8 bases and J by 5 bases, with 18 bases left in between. This CDR3 is built from 15 residues. Germline V gene sequence: CDR1 SEHNR, CDR2 FQNEAQ (reference sequence). Full variable domain (missing parts from reference TRBV7-9 and TRBJ2-2): DTGVSQNPRHKITKRGQNVTFRCDPISEHNRLYWYRQTLGQGPEFLTYFQNEAQLEKSRLLSDRFSAERPKGSFSTLEIQRTEQGDSAMYLCASWAGPLSTGELFFGEGSRLTVL.

This chain connects TRBV28 to TRBJ1-5; D is unresolved. V was pared by 5 bases and J by 2 bases, with 28 bases between. Germline values: CDR1 MDHEN, CDR2 SYDVKM. The CDR3 has 20 amino acids. The CDR3 coding sequence is TGTGCCAGCAGTCCACCCCAAAGATTGTTTCTTCGTTGGGGCAATCAGCCCCAGCATTTT. It encodes CASSPPQRLFLRWGNQPQHF.

This rearrangement joins TRBV7-3 to TRBJ1-2; perhaps TRBD1 as D (6 bases). The CDR3 is made up of 13 amino acids. With 5 bases removed from V and 5 bases from J, the gap between germline ends came to 12 bases. Germline loops: CDR1 SGHTA, CDR2 FQGTGA. The CDR3 DNA reads as TGTGCCAGCAGCCCGGACAGTTCTTATGGCTACACCTTC. Protein: CASSPDSSYGYTF. The variable domain in full, with the rest retrieved from reference TRBV7-3 and TRBJ1-2, is GAGVSQTPSNKVTEKGKYVELRCDPISGHTALYWYRQSLGQGPEFLIYFQGTGAADDSGLPNDRFFAVRPEGSVSTLKIQRTERGDSAVYLCASSPDSSYGYTFGSGTRLTVV.

The gene calls are TRBV7-8 and TRBJ2-1; TRBD1 might be the D (5 bases). Germline values: CDR1 SGHVS, CDR2 FQNEAQ. V gave up 2 bases and J gave up 7 bases, with 15 bases separating them. There are 15 residues in the CDR3. In nucleotides, the CDR3 is TGTGCCAGCAGCTTAACATCAGGGCCCCTAAATGAGCAGTTCTTC. As protein: CASSLTSGPLNEQFF.

CDR3 loop: CASSSPTQSNNEQFF. The CDR3 bases are TGTGCCAGCAGTTCTCCGACACAATCTAACAATGAGCAGTTCTTC. The chain carries TRBV28 and TRBJ2-1; D not certain. The V gene lost 4 bases and the J gene lost 5 bases, with 15 bases spanning the gap. This CDR3 spans 15 amino acids. Germline loops: CDR1 MDHEN, CDR2 SYDVKM.

V gene TRBV6-4 combines with J gene TRBJ1-1, with D tentatively TRBD1 (5 bases). CDR1 and CDR2 (germline): MRHNA, SNTAGT. V was clipped by 5 bases and J by 2 bases, with 9 bases between them. The CDR3 extends over 13 amino acids. The CDR3 region is CASSSTGNTEAFF. CDR3 bases: TGTGCCAGCAGTTCAACAGGAAACACTGAAGCTTTCTTT.

This rearrangement joins TRBV3-1 (or the pseudogene TRBV3-2) to TRBJ1-4; D is unclear. Germline V gene sequence: CDR1 LGHDT, CDR2 YNNKEL (reference sequence). V dropped 3 bases and J dropped 5 bases, with 10 bases sitting between them. The length of the CDR3 is 14 residues. CDR3 DNA: TGTGCCAGCAGCCATTGGATGGCAAATGAAAAACTGTTTTTT. It specifies CASSHWMANEKLFF.

This clone showed up just once. V and J are TRBV27 and TRBJ1-2; 7 bases line up with TRBD1. V was pared by 5 bases and J by 6 bases, with 6 bases of the junction left unmatched. The germline V gene has CDR1 MNHEY and CDR2 SMNVEV (reference sequence). The CDR3 spans 13 residues. The CDR3, as DNA: TGTGCCAGCAGTCCGACAGGGAGGCATGGCTACACCTTC. As protein: CASSPTGRHGYTF.